The 14 T cell receptor beta chains below come from one sample, sequenced in a study of OX40 agonist ivuxolimab in advanced cancers. Profiled with immunoSEQ multiplex PCR; TCRdb holds only in-frame clones, not every one. The data hold around 57,000 clones, with approximately 77% observed a single time. The sample consisted of CD4+ or CD8+ T cells sorted from blood, taken in a trial of the OX40 agonist ivuxolimab. The origin of the receptors is an adult with an advanced solid tumor such as melanoma, head and neck, liver or kidney cancer.

The chain is built from TRBV28 and TRBJ2-7; 8 bases are a match to TRBD2. V was clipped by 6 bases and J by 3 bases; unmatched bases: 4. This CDR3 has 13 amino acids. Germline loops: CDR1 MDHEN, CDR2 SYDVKM. The CDR3 DNA follows: TGTGCCAGCAGGGCCAGCGGGGGCTACGAGCAGTACTTC. It is translated as CASRASGGYEQYF.

The V and J genes are TRBV6-5 and TRBJ1-2; 7 nucleotides line up with TRBD1. Germline-derived CDR1 and CDR2 are MNHEY and SVGAGI. Germline trimming cut 5 bases from V and 4 bases from J; bases unmatched to any gene: 10. The CDR3 runs 15 residues. CDR3 DNA sequence: TGTGCCAGCAGTAAAGGGGGCGCCCCGGTCTATGGCTACACCTTC. Its translation is CASSKGGAPVYGYTF.

V is TRBV6-5 and J is TRBJ2-7; TRBD2 agrees at 8 bases. The CDR3 has 14 residues. Germline V gives CDR1 MNHEY, CDR2 SVGAGI. With 6 bases clipped from V and 7 bases from J, the junction kept 11 bases outside the gene matches. In DNA, the CDR3 is TGTGCCAGCAGGACCAGCGGGAGCCGGGGGGAGCAGTACTTC. This translates into CASRTSGSRGEQYF.

The V call is TRBV5-4, the J call TRBJ2-3; TRBD2 is a possible D gene (6 bases). This CDR3 spans 14 amino acids. CDR1 and CDR2 from the germline V gene are SGHNT and YYREEE (reference sequence). Trimming removed 3 bases from V and 6 bases from J, with 14 bases in between. The CDR3, as DNA: TGTGCCAGCAGCTCCAAGACTAGGCGGGATACGCAGTATTTT. Its protein product is CASSSKTRRDTQYF.

J is TRBJ2-2 and V is TRBV19; 7 bases are shared with TRBD2. The V gene end was trimmed by 5 bases and the J gene end by 7 bases; junction bases not matched to a gene: 4. The CDR3 has 13 residues. Germline values: CDR1 LNHDA, CDR2 SQIVND (reference sequence). CDR3 protein: CASSHGRNGELFF. CDR3 sequence (DNA): TGTGCCAGTAGTCACGGGAGGAACGGGGAGCTGTTTTTT.

The V and J genes are TRBV6-6 and TRBJ2-2; 11 nucleotides match TRBD1. This CDR3 has 15 amino acids. V lost 10 bases, J lost 4 bases, and 8 bases stayed unmatched. Looked up from germline, CDR1 is MNHNY and CDR2 is SVGAGI (reference sequence). The CDR3 protein is CATRSGTGGTGELFF. DNA of the CDR3: TGTGCCACGCGCTCCGGGACAGGGGGCACCGGGGAGCTGTTTTTT.

The rearrangement joins TRBV25-1 to TRBJ2-7; TRBD1 matches 8 bases. The CDR3 consists of 15 residues. In germline, CDR1 is MGHDK, CDR2 SYGVNS. Trimming cost V 8 bases and J 4 bases; bases outside gene matches: 13. The CDR3 spells CASSQGGTGVYEQYF. In DNA form, the CDR3 reads TGTGCCAGCTCCCAAGGAGGGACAGGAGTGTACGAGCAGTACTTC.

CDR3 sequence: CASSLTGTVDNEQFF. The DNA for the CDR3 is TGCGCCAGCAGCTTAACCGGGACAGTAGACAATGAGCAGTTCTTC. The rearrangement links TRBV5-1 to TRBJ2-1; 7 nucleotides align to TRBD1. J was trimmed by 5 bases and V by 2 bases; bases with no gene match: 7. The germline V gene encodes CDR1 SGHRS and CDR2 YFSETQ. The CDR3 length is 15 residues.

The chain employs TRBV19 and TRBJ2-5; no definite D call. This CDR3 contains 11 residues. The V gene's germline CDR1 is LNHDA and CDR2 SQIVND (reference sequence). With 6 bases removed from V and 4 bases from J, the gap between germline ends came to 6 bases. CDR3 loop: CASSTRETQYF. The CDR3 coding sequence is TGTGCCAGTAGCACCCGAGAGACCCAGTACTTC.

The chain uses TRBV2 and TRBJ1-1, with D unclear. Germline CDR1 and CDR2: SNHLY and FYNNEI. The CDR3 sequence is 14 residues long. Deletions cut 0 bases from V and 2 bases from J, with 7 bases between. In DNA form, the CDR3 reads TGTGCCAGCAGTGAAGCGCCAGCAAACACTGAAGCTTTCTTT. This encodes CASSEAPANTEAFF.

This chain joins TRBV28 and TRBJ2-5; D unresolved. The CDR3 has 11 residues. V lost 7 bases, J lost 2 bases, and 5 bases lay in between. In germline, CDR1 is MDHEN, CDR2 SYDVKM. CDR3: CASMRQETQYF. CDR3 DNA: TGTGCCAGCATGCGTCAAGAGACCCAGTACTTC. Combining the CDR3 with reference TRBV28 and TRBJ2-5 gives the whole variable domain DVKVTQSSRYLVKRTGEKVFLECVQDMDHENMFWYRQDPGLGLRLIYFSYDVKMKEKGDIPEGYSVSREKKERFSLILESASTNQTSMYLCASMRQETQYFGPGTRLLVL.

This clone was found many times. V and J are TRBV2 and TRBJ2-7; D unclear. The V gene's germline CDR1 is SNHLY and CDR2 FYNNEI. V was clipped by 1 base and J by 3 bases, with 7 bases between them. This CDR3 region has 13 residues. The CDR3 DNA reads TGTGCCAGCAGTGAAGTGGGAAGCTACGAGCAGTACTTC. The encoded protein is CASSEVGSYEQYF.

The DNA of the CDR3 is TGCGCCAGCAGCTTGTCTGCGGGAGGGTCCATAGATACGCAGTATTTT. Residues: CASSLSAGGSIDTQYF. The V gene is TRBV5-1, the J gene TRBJ2-3; 9 bases fit TRBD2. V was clipped by 1 base and J by 5 bases; unmatched bases: 8. Germline CDR1 reads SGHRS; CDR2 reads YFSETQ. The length of the CDR3 is 16 residues.

V is TRBV6-5 and J is TRBJ2-2; D is possibly TRBD1 (5 bases). The CDR3 runs 16 residues. V gave up 4 bases and J gave up 1 base, with 13 bases separating them. Germline loops: CDR1 MNHEY, CDR2 SVGAGI. The CDR3 DNA reads as TGTGCCAGCAGTTCCCTAACAGGTCGGAACACCGGGGAGCTGTTTTTT. This codes for CASSSLTGRNTGELFF.